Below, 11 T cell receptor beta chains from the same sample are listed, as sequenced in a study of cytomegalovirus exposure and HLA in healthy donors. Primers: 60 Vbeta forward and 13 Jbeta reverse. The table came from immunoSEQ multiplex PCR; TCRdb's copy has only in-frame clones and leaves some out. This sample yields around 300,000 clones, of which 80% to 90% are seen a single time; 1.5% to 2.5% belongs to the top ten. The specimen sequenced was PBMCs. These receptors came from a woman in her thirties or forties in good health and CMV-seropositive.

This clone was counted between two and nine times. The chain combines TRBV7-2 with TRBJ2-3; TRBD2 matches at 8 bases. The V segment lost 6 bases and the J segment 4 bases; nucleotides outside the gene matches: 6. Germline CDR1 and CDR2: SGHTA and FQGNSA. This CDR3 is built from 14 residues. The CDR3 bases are TGTGCCAGCAGGCCGGGACTAGTCGCAGATACGCAGTATTTT. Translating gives CASRPGLVADTQYF.

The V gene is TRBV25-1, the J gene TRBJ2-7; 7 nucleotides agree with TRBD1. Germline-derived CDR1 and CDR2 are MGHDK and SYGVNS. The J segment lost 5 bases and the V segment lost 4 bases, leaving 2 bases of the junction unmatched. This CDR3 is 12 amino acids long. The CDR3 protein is CASSGQGDEQYF. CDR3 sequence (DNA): TGTGCCAGCAGTGGACAGGGAGACGAGCAGTACTTC.

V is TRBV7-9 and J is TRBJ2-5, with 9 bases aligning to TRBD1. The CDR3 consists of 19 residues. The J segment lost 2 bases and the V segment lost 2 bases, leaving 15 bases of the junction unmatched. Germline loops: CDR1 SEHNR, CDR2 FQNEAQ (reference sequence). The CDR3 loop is CASSLRTGVVGGTQETQYF. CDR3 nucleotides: TGTGCCAGCAGCTTAAGGACAGGGGTCGTCGGGGGAACACAAGAGACCCAGTACTTC.

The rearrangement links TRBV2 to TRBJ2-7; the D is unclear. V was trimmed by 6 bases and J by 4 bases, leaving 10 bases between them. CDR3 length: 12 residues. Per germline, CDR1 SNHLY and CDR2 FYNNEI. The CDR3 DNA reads TGTGCCAGCAGCCGATCCAGTTACGAGCAGTACTTC. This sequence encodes CASSRSSYEQYF.

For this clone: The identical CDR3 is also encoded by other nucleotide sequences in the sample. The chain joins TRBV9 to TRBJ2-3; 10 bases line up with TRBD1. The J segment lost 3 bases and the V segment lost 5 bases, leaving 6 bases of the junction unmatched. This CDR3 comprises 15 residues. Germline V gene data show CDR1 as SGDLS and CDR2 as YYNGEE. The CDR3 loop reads CASSGTGVLTDTQYF. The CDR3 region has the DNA TGTGCCAGCAGTGGGACAGGGGTATTAACAGATACGCAGTATTTT.

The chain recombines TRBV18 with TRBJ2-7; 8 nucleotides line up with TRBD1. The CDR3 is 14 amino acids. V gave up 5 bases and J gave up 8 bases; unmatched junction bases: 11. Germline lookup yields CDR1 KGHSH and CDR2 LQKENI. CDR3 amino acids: CASSTYGQGTQQYF. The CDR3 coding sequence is TGTGCCAGCTCAACGTACGGACAGGGTACGCAGCAGTACTTC.

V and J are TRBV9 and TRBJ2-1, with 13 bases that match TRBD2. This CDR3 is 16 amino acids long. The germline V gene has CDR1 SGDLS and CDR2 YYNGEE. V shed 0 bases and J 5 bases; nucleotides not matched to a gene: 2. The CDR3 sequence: CASSVGGTSGDNEQFF. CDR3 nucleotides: TGTGCCAGCAGCGTAGGAGGGACTAGCGGGGACAATGAGCAGTTCTTC. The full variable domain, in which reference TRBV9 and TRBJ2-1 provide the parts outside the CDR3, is DSGVTQTPKHLITATGQRVTLRCSPRSGDLSVYWYQQSLDQGLQFLIQYYNGEERAKGNILERFSAQQFPDLHSELNLSSLELGDSALYFCASSVGGTSGDNEQFFGPGTRLTVL.

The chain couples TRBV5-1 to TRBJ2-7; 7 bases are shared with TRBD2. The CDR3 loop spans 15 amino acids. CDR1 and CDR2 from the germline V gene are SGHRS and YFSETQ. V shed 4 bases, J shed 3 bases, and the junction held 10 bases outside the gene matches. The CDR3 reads CASSPWTRSGYEQYF. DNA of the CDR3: TGCGCCAGCAGCCCTTGGACTAGATCAGGCTACGAGCAGTACTTC.

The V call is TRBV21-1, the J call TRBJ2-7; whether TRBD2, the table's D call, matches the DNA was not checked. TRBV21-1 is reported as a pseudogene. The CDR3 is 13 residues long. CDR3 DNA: TGTGCCAGCAGCAAAGGAGGGATGTACGAGCAGTACTTC. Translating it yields CASSKGGMYEQYF.

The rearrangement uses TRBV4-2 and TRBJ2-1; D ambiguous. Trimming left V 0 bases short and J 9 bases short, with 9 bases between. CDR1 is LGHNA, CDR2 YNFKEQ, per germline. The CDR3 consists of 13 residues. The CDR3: CASSQDLSGEQFF. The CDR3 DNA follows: TGTGCCAGCAGCCAAGATCTATCTGGTGAGCAGTTCTTC.

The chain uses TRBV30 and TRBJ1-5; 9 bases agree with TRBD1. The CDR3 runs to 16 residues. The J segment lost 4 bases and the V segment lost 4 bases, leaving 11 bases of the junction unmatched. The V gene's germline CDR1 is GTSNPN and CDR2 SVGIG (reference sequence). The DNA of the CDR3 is TGTGCCTGGATGGACAGGGGCCTCGGTGGGAATCAGCCCCAGCATTTT. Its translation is CAWMDRGLGGNQPQHF.